The 25 T cell receptor beta chains in this list originate from one sample, sequenced in a study of blood T cell repertoires in COVID-19. The protocol was immunoSEQ multiplex PCR, while the TCRdb copy is restricted to in-frame clones and leaves out a portion. The sample gives some 400,000 clones, 80% to 90% of which show up once; 10% is in the top ten. The source material was peripheral blood. These TCRs come from a young woman with COVID-19, enrolled during active disease.

The chain joins TRBV30 to TRBJ2-7; 8 bases are shared with TRBD1. Germline assignment: CDR1 GTSNPN and CDR2 SVGIG (reference sequence). V dropped 4 bases and J dropped 0; count of bases not matched to a gene: 5. The CDR3 consists of 14 residues. The CDR3: CAWNRDRYSYEQYF. The CDR3 DNA follows: TGTGCCTGGAACCGGGACAGGTACTCCTACGAGCAGTACTTC. Using reference TRBV30 and TRBJ2-7 for the parts outside the CDR3, the full variable domain is SQTIHQWPATLVQPVGSPLSLECTVEGTSNPNLYWYRQAAGRGLQLLFYSVGIGQISSEVPQNLSASRPQDRQFILSSKKLLLSDSGFYLCAWNRDRYSYEQYFGPGTRLTVT.

This clone was observed once. The chain recombines TRBV28 with TRBJ1-1, with unresolved D. Trimming shortened V by 5 bases and J by 5 bases, and 18 bases separated the two germline ends. The CDR3 sequence is 15 residues long. Germline values: CDR1 MDHEN, CDR2 SYDVKM. The CDR3: CASSARLGSGTEAFF. CDR3 sequence (DNA): TGTGCCAGCAGTGCCAGGTTGGGGAGCGGTACTGAAGCTTTCTTT.

This clone was found a few times. The CDR3, as DNA: TGTGCCAGCAGCTTAAGGGTCCTAGCGCTGCAAGAGACCCAGTACTTC. It translates to CASSLRVLALQETQYF. The gene calls are TRBV7-8 and TRBJ2-5; a weak D match, TRBD2 (6 bases). The CDR3 length is 16 residues. Trimming took 2 bases from V and 2 from J, leaving 15 bases between them. Germline V gives CDR1 SGHVS, CDR2 FQNEAQ.

The chain joins TRBV3-1 (or the pseudogene TRBV3-2) to TRBJ1-1; 7 bases fit TRBD1. The germline CDR1 and CDR2 sequences are LGHDT and YNNKEL (reference sequence). This CDR3 has 16 amino acids. Trimming at V came to 4 bases and at J to 0 bases, leaving 8 bases not matched to a gene. As DNA, the CDR3 is TGTGCCAGCAGCCGCAAGACAGGGCCTATGAACACTGAAGCTTTCTTT. Translation gives CASSRKTGPMNTEAFF.

The genes are TRBV6-1 and TRBJ2-7; D may be TRBD1 (5 bases). The germline V gene encodes CDR1 MNHNS and CDR2 SASEGT. V gave up 0 bases and J gave up 5 bases, with 20 bases separating them. This CDR3 is 17 amino acids long. The DNA for the CDR3 is TGTGCCAGCAGTGAAGCTTTAGGTCAGGGAATGGTGGACGAGCAGTACTTC. As protein: CASSEALGQGMVDEQYF.

This clone was detected only a few times. At the DNA level, this CDR3 is encoded by other sequences in the same sample as well. The chain carries TRBV15 and TRBJ2-1, with D possibly being TRBD2 (6 bases). The CDR3 contains 15 residues. In germline, CDR1 is LNHNV, CDR2 YYDKDF (reference sequence). V gave up 1 base and J gave up 3 bases, with 10 bases separating them. CDR3 sequence (DNA): TGTGCCACCAGCAGAGGGGGCGGGGTCTACAATGAGCAGTTCTTC. Translating gives CATSRGGGVYNEQFF.

In this sample, this clone turned up once. The chain is built from TRBV19 and TRBJ2-7; the D is unclear. Trimming cost V 7 bases and J 3 bases, with 7 bases left between them. CDR1 is LNHDA and CDR2 is SQIVND in the germline V gene (reference sequence). This CDR3 is 11 amino acids long. CDR3 residues: CASTHNYEQYF. CDR3 in DNA: TGTGCCAGTACCCACAACTACGAGCAGTACTTC.

The chain couples TRBV28 to TRBJ1-5, with TRBD1 as a possible D gene (5 bases). The length of the CDR3 is 16 residues. V was clipped by 3 bases and J by 2 bases, with 14 bases between them. Germline V gene data show CDR1 as MDHEN and CDR2 as SYDVKM. In DNA form, the CDR3 reads TGTGCCAGCAGTTTCCGGGACTTAGGGGGCAATCAGCCCCAGCATTTT. Protein product: CASSFRDLGGNQPQHF.

The genes are TRBV2 and TRBJ1-2; 8 bases are a match to TRBD1. The CDR3 totals 15 residues. With V trimmed by 5 bases and J by 4 bases, 9 bases remained unmatched. Germline V gene lookup returns CDR1 SNHLY and CDR2 FYNNEI. CDR3 bases: TGTGCCAGCAGTCAAAACCAGGGGGCGGTCTATGGCTACACCTTC. It encodes CASSQNQGAVYGYTF.

V usage is TRBV30 and J usage is TRBJ2-2; 9 nucleotides match TRBD2. V was pared by 3 bases and J by 3 bases, with 5 bases of the junction left unmatched. The V gene's germline CDR1 is GTSNPN and CDR2 SVGIG (reference sequence). The CDR3 covers 15 residues. CDR3 sequence reads: CAWRKGGRDTGELFF. CDR3 DNA sequence: TGTGCCTGGAGGAAGGGCGGGAGGGACACCGGGGAGCTGTTTTTT. The whole variable domain, remainder taken from reference TRBV30 and TRBJ2-2, is SQTIHQWPATLVQPVGSPLSLECTVEGTSNPNLYWYRQAAGRGLQLLFYSVGIGQISSEVPQNLSASRPQDRQFILSSKKLLLSDSGFYLCAWRKGGRDTGELFFGEGSRLTVL.

The chain couples TRBV4-1 to TRBJ1-4; D uncertain. The V end was cut by 3 bases, the J end by 8 bases, with 19 bases between. This CDR3 spans 16 amino acids. CDR1 is MGHRA and CDR2 is YSYEKL in the germline V gene. CDR3 protein: CASSHDSRGFEEKLFF. CDR3 sequence (DNA): TGCGCCAGCAGCCACGACTCGAGAGGGTTCGAGGAAAAACTGTTTTTT.

The CDR3 sequence: CASSSLGGGLYEQYF. CDR3 bases: TGCGCCAGCAGCTCCCTAGGGGGAGGGCTTTACGAGCAGTACTTC. The chain joins TRBV5-1 to TRBJ2-7; D possibly corresponds to TRBD2 (7 bases). V was shortened by 3 bases and J by 4 bases, with 17 bases between the two germline ends. Germline values: CDR1 SGHRS, CDR2 YFSETQ. The length of the CDR3 is 15 residues.

V is TRBV6-6 and J is TRBJ2-5; TRBD2 agrees at 10 bases. Germline lookup yields CDR1 MNHNY and CDR2 SVGAGI (reference sequence). The CDR3 has 16 amino acids. V lost 6 bases, J lost 1 base, and 8 bases stayed unmatched. CDR3 residues: CASSYGLAAIQETQYF. In DNA form, the CDR3 reads TGTGCCAGCAGCTACGGACTAGCGGCGATCCAAGAGACCCAGTACTTC.

J is TRBJ1-2 and V is TRBV30; TRBD1 might be the D (5 bases). V was shortened by 0 bases and J by 2 bases, with 10 bases between the two germline ends. The germline gives CDR1 GTSNPN, CDR2 SVGIG (reference sequence). CDR3 size: 14 residues. This CDR3 is CAWSVRTKNYGYTF. The CDR3 DNA reads TGTGCCTGGAGTGTCAGGACAAAAAACTATGGCTACACCTTC.

This chain connects TRBV6-5 to TRBJ1-2, with 7 bases lining up with TRBD1. Germline V gene sequence: CDR1 MNHEY, CDR2 SVGAGI. Trimming removed 6 bases from V and 4 bases from J; junction bases left unmatched: 11. This CDR3 spans 15 amino acids. The CDR3 protein is CASSEPGQNSYGYTF. The DNA for the CDR3 is TGTGCCAGCAGCGAGCCGGGACAGAACTCCTATGGCTACACCTTC.

The chain joins TRBV18 to TRBJ1-1; D not resolved. The CDR3 spans 15 residues. Germline V gene data show CDR1 as KGHSH and CDR2 as LQKENI. The ends were cut back, 1 base at V and 0 bases at J, with 9 bases in the middle. The CDR3 DNA follows: TGTGCCAGCTCACCACTTTCAGGCATGAACACTGAAGCTTTCTTT. Translated, it gives CASSPLSGMNTEAFF.

Notes on this clone: The same CDR3 can be traced to other DNA sequences in this sample. The gene calls are TRBV28 and TRBJ2-7; TRBD1 matches at 9 bases. There are 14 residues in the CDR3. After removal of 5 bases from V and 4 bases from J, the junction contained 6 bases not matched to a gene. Germline-derived CDR1 and CDR2 are MDHEN and SYDVKM. The CDR3: CASSPGQGGYEQYF. Here the CDR3 DNA reads TGTGCCAGCAGTCCGGGACAGGGTGGGTACGAGCAGTACTTC.

The rearrangement joins TRBV9 to TRBJ2-6, with a tentative D call TRBD1 (6 bases). The CDR3 loop spans 17 amino acids. V was clipped by 0 bases and J by 4 bases, with 14 bases between them. CDR1 and CDR2 (germline): SGDLS, YYNGEE. The CDR3 spells CASSVALNRAGANVLTF. CDR3 nucleotide sequence: TGTGCCAGCAGCGTAGCCCTTAACAGGGCCGGGGCCAACGTCCTGACTTTC.

V gene TRBV7-2 combines with J gene TRBJ2-2, with TRBD1 matching 11 bases. This CDR3 region has 15 residues. Germline V gene data show CDR1 as SGHTA and CDR2 as FQGNSA. Losses at the gene ends were 6 bases for V and 6 bases for J; bases not matched to a gene: 6. CDR3 nucleotides: TGTGCCAGCAGTAAACGGACAGGGGGCGCCGGGGAGCTGTTTTTT. Protein: CASSKRTGGAGELFF.

As to this clone: Other DNA sequences in this sample translate to the same CDR3. The DNA for the CDR3 is TGTGCCAGCAGCCTAGCGGGTGGCACAGATACGCAGTATTTT. The encoded protein is CASSLAGGTDTQYF. This chain uses TRBV7-3 with TRBJ2-3; 8 positions match TRBD2. Germline V gives CDR1 SGHTA, CDR2 FQGTGA. J gave up 1 base and V 5 bases, and 2 bases lay outside the gene matches. This CDR3 contains 14 residues. Filled out from reference TRBV7-3 and TRBJ2-3, the complete variable domain reads GAGVSQTPSNKVTEKGKYVELRCDPISGHTALYWYRQSLGQGPEFLIYFQGTGAADDSGLPNDRFFAVRPEGSVSTLKIQRTERGDSAVYLCASSLAGGTDTQYFGPGTRLTVL.

The chain joins TRBV6-2 or TRBV6-3 to TRBJ1-2; D may be TRBD1 (5 bases). The ends were cut back, 5 bases at V and 10 bases at J, with 14 bases in the middle. Germline V gives CDR1 MNHEY, CDR2 SVGEGT. The CDR3 sequence is 12 residues long. The CDR3 sequence is CASSADRGDYTF. The CDR3 coding sequence is TGTGCCAGCAGTGCCGATCGGGGGGACTACACCTTC.

As for this clone: A read error is possible here, since a much larger clone lies one base away. This chain joins TRBV7-2 and TRBJ2-3; tentative D call: TRBD1 (5 bases). CDR3 length equals 12 residues. V was trimmed by 5 bases and J by 3 bases, leaving 6 bases between them. Germline assignment: CDR1 SGHTA and CDR2 FQGNSA. The DNA of the CDR3 is TGTGCCAGCAGCCAGGGAACAGATACGCAGTATTTT. This translates into CASSQGTDTQYF.

This chain connects TRBV2 to TRBJ2-7; 8 bases fit TRBD1. CDR1 and CDR2 from the germline V gene are SNHLY and FYNNEI. V was clipped by 5 bases and J by 4 bases; unmatched bases: 4. CDR3 length: 13 residues. CDR3 coding DNA: TGTGCCAGCAGTCGACAGGGGAGATACGAGCAGTACTTC. Translation gives CASSRQGRYEQYF.

This sequence joins TRBV30 and TRBJ1-5; TRBD1 matches 7 bases. This CDR3 spans 13 amino acids. The J segment lost 1 base and the V segment lost 7 bases, leaving 4 bases of the junction unmatched. Germline V gene sequence: CDR1 GTSNPN, CDR2 SVGIG (reference sequence). The CDR3 coding sequence is TGTGCCTCCCTGGGACAGAGCAATCAGCCCCAGCATTTT. It encodes CASLGQSNQPQHF.

The V gene is TRBV3-1 (or the pseudogene TRBV3-2), the J gene TRBJ1-6; D is possibly TRBD1 (5 bases). Deletions cut 1 base from V and 11 bases from J, with 6 bases between. CDR1 and CDR2 from the germline V gene are LGHDT and YNNKEL (reference sequence). This CDR3 contains 12 residues. This chain's CDR3 is CASSQAGPPLHF. CDR3 in DNA: TGTGCCAGCAGCCAAGCAGGGCCACCCCTCCACTTT.